What follows are 15 T cell receptor beta chains derived from one specimen sequenced in a study of blood T cells in healthy people across ages. A second PCR, run for about 6 to 11 cycles, used a sample-barcoded 5' primer plus a J-beta primer mix. TCRdb reprocessed the 5' RACE reads via MiXCR and lists one record per CDR3 protein. This sample has roughly 2 million distinct CDR3 sequences; around 48% occur once, and the top ten carry 2.1%. Sequencing input: blood. These receptor sequences come from a middle-aged woman in good health.

The chain links TRBV28 to TRBJ2-5, with D perhaps given as TRBD1 or TRBD2 (5 bases each). The CDR3 is 14 amino acids. V was cut by 8 bases and J by 5 bases, with 18 bases left in between. Germline V lookup: CDR1 MDHEN, CDR2 SYDVKM. The CDR3 loop reads CASGPLWWGETQYF. DNA for the CDR3: TGTGCCAGCGGTCCCCTGTGGTGGGGGGAGACCCAGTACTTC.

This clonotype has more than one count but fewer than ten. The chain carries TRBV12-5 and TRBJ2-1; TRBD1 agrees at 8 bases. The CDR3 totals 16 residues. The V and J ends lost 1 base and 6 bases, in that order; junction bases with no gene match: 8. Germline CDR1 is LGHNT and CDR2 is FRNRAP. The CDR3 DNA sequence: TGTGCTAGTGGTTTGGGAACCGGACAGGGTACCAATGAGCAGTTCTTC. Translated, it gives CASGLGTGQGTNEQFF. Variable domain in full (rest from reference TRBV12-5 and TRBJ2-1): DARVTQTPRHKVTEMGQEVTMRCQPILGHNTVFWYRQTMMQGLELLAYFRNRAPLDDSGMPKDRFSAEMPDATLATLKIQPSEPRDSAVYFCASGLGTGQGTNEQFFGPGTRLTVL.

The chain combines TRBV20-1 with TRBJ2-3; TRBD2 is a possible D gene (5 bases). V was shortened by 0 bases and J by 6 bases, with 7 bases between the two germline ends. Looked up from germline, CDR1 is DFQATT and CDR2 is SNEGSKA (reference sequence). The CDR3 is 12 residues long. The CDR3 protein is CSARDGLDTQYF. CDR3 sequence (DNA): TGCAGTGCTAGAGATGGACTCGATACGCAGTATTTT.

V usage is TRBV6-2 or TRBV6-3 and J usage is TRBJ2-3; 7 bases map to TRBD1. Germline CDR1 reads MNHEY; CDR2 reads SVGEGT. The CDR3 length is 14 residues. J gave up 5 bases and V 2 bases, and 4 bases lay outside the gene matches. CDR3 amino acids: CASSYRGLVDTQYF. CDR3 bases: TGTGCCAGCAGTTACAGGGGGCTGGTAGATACGCAGTATTTT.

The CDR3 loop reads CASSIIHPTGISYEQYF. The CDR3 DNA reads TGTGCCAGTAGTATTATCCACCCCACAGGGATCTCCTACGAGCAGTACTTC. The V gene is TRBV19, the J gene TRBJ2-7, with D possibly TRBD1 on 6 matching bases. The CDR3 spans 17 residues. V lost 3 bases and J 0 bases, leaving 18 bases between the germline ends. CDR1 LNHDA and CDR2 SQIVND come from the germline V gene (reference sequence).

The chain couples TRBV6-6 to TRBJ1-2; D remains unclear. Germline V gene sequence: CDR1 MNHNY, CDR2 SVGAGI (reference sequence). V gave up 4 bases and J gave up 8 bases, with 11 bases separating them. This CDR3 spans 12 amino acids. Here the CDR3 DNA reads TGTGCCAGCAGTTTAACAGATGACGGCTACACCTTC. Protein sequence: CASSLTDDGYTF.

This sequence joins TRBV9 and TRBJ1-4; no reliable D call. Trimming cost V 3 bases and J 0 bases, with 12 bases left between them. CDR1 and CDR2 from the germline V gene are SGDLS and YYNGEE. This CDR3 comprises 16 residues. The CDR3 DNA sequence: TGTGCCAGCAGCGAGCAGTTCGGTGCAACTAATGAAAAACTGTTTTTT. Its translation: CASSEQFGATNEKLFF.

The CDR3 sequence: CASSPSRGGADTQYF. CDR3 nucleotide sequence: TGTGCCAGCAGCCCATCGCGGGGGGGTGCAGATACGCAGTATTTT. The chain has TRBV7-9 and TRBJ2-3, with 9 bases lining up with TRBD2. This CDR3 spans 15 amino acids. In germline, CDR1 is SEHNR, CDR2 FQNEAQ (reference sequence). The V and J ends lost 5 bases and 4 bases, in that order; junction bases with no gene match: 7.

The sample holds one count of this clonotype. The chain employs TRBV5-6 and TRBJ2-7; TRBD1 matches at 7 bases. Germline CDR1 and CDR2: SGHDT and YYEEEE. V lost 2 bases, J lost 5 bases, and 4 bases stayed unmatched. The CDR3 covers 13 residues. The CDR3 spells CASSFRTGNEQYF. CDR3 DNA sequence: TGTGCCAGCAGCTTTAGGACAGGCAACGAGCAGTACTTC.

V gene TRBV20-1 combines with J gene TRBJ2-4; TRBD2 agrees at 8 bases. The CDR3 length is 15 residues. The ends lost 5 bases at V and 13 bases at J; junction bases unmatched: 19. The V gene's germline CDR1 is DFQATT and CDR2 SNEGSKA (reference sequence). CDR3 DNA sequence: TGCAGTGCTCCGACGGGCGGGGGGCTCTACAATGAGCAGTACTTC. Amino acids: CSAPTGGGLYNEQYF.

The chain recombines TRBV9 with TRBJ2-1, with D maybe TRBD2 (5 bases). This CDR3 spans 15 amino acids. V was clipped by 4 bases and J by 4 bases, with 15 bases between them. CDR1 and CDR2 (germline): SGDLS, YYNGEE. The CDR3 reads CASSSEERGYNEQFF. CDR3 bases: TGTGCCAGCAGCTCCGAGGAAAGAGGGTACAATGAGCAGTTCTTC.

The V and J genes are TRBV27 and TRBJ2-3; perhaps D is TRBD1 or TRBD2 (6 bases each). The germline V gene encodes CDR1 MNHEY and CDR2 SMNVEV (reference sequence). CDR3 size: 17 residues. The ends were cut back, 4 bases at V and 0 bases at J, with 17 bases in the middle. CDR3 sequence (DNA): TGTGCCAGCAGTTCCCTCCTGGGGGGCCCCAGCACAGATACGCAGTATTTT. Its protein is CASSSLLGGPSTDTQYF.

This clonotype was seen repeatedly, ten times or more. The CDR3 region has the DNA TGTGCCAGCAGCTCCCGGGACAGGGAGACCCAGTACTTC. Its translation: CASSSRDRETQYF. The rearrangement joins TRBV7-2 to TRBJ2-5; 8 positions agree with TRBD1. CDR1 is SGHTA and CDR2 is FQGNSA in the germline V gene. This CDR3 region has 13 residues. Germline trimming cut 4 bases from V and 5 bases from J; bases unmatched to any gene: 3.

The chain joins TRBV12-3 or TRBV12-4 to TRBJ2-7; 8 nucleotides match TRBD2. CDR3 length: 15 amino acids. Unmatched junction bases numbered 8, after V lost 4 bases and J lost 3 bases. CDR3 loop: CASSSPPGGNYEQYF. Here the CDR3 DNA reads TGTGCCAGCAGTTCCCCGCCGGGGGGGAACTACGAGCAGTACTTC.

This sequence joins TRBV5-1 and TRBJ2-4, with D perhaps matching TRBD1 or TRBD2 (5 bases each). The ends were cut back, 2 bases at V and 8 bases at J, with 11 bases in the middle. The CDR3 runs 13 residues. Germline V gives CDR1 SGHRS, CDR2 YFSETQ. Here the CDR3 reads CASSFEGSDIQYF. The CDR3 nucleotides are TGCGCCAGCAGCTTTGAGGGGTCGGACATTCAGTACTTC.